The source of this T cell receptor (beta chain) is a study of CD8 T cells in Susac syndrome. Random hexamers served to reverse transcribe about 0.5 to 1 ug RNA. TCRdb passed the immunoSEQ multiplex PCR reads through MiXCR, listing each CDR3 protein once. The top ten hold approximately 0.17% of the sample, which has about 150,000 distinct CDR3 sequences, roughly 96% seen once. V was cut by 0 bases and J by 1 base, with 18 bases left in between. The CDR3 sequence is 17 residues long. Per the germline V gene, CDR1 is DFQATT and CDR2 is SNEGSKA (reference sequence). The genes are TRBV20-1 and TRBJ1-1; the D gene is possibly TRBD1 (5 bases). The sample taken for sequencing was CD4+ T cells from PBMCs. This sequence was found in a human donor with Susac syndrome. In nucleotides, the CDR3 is TGCAGTGCTAGAGATCCCGTCCGACAGTCCCAGAACACTGAAGCTTTCTTT. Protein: CSARDPVRQSQNTEAFF.